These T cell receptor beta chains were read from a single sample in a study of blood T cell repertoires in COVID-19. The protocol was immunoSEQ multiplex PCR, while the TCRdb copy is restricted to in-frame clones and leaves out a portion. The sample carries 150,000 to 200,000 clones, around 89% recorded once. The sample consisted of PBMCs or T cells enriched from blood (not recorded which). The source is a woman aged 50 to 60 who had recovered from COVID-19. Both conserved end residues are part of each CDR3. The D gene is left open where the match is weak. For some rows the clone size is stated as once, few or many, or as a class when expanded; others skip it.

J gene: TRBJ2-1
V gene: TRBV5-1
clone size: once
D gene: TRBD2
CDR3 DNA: TGCGCCAGCAGCTTGGGGATAGCGGGGGCCGACAATGAGCAGTTCTTC
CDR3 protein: CASSLGIAGADNEQFF

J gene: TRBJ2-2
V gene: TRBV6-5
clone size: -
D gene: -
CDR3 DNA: TGTGCCAGCAAGTTGGCGGGGGCCACCGGGGAGCTGTTTTTT
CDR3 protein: CASKLAGATGELFF

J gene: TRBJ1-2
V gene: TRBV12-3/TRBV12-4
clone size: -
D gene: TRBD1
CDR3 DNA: TGTGCCAGCAGTCCCATACGACAGGGTGGCTACACCTTC
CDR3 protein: CASSPIRQGGYTF

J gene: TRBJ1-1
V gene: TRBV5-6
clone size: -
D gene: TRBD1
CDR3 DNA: TGTGCCAGCAGCTTGGAAAGTTACAGGGGTTATGAAGCTTTCTTT
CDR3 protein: CASSLESYRGYEAFF

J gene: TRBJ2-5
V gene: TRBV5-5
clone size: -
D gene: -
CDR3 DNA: TGTGCCAGCAGCTTGAAGCCCGCCCAAGAGACCCAGTACTTC
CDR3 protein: CASSLKPAQETQYF

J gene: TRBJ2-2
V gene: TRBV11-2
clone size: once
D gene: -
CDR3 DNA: TGTGCCAGCAGCCCGACGGGGGTGGGCACCGGGGAGCTGTTTTTT
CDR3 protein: CASSPTGVGTGELFF

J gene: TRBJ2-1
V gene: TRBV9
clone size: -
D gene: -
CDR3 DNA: TGTGCCAGCAGCGTAGGGTCTACCTACAATGAGCAGTTCTTC
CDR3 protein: CASSVGSTYNEQFF

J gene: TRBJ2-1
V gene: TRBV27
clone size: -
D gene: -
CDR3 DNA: TGTGCCAGCAGTTTCTTTGCCTACAATGAGCAGTTCTTC
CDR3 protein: CASSFFAYNEQFF

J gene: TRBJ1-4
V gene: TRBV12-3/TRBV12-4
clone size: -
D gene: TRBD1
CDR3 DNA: TGTGCCAGCAGTCGACAGGGGTGGAAACTGTTTTTT
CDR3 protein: CASSRQGWKLFF

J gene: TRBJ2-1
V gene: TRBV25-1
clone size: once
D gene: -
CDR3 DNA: TGTGCCAGCAGTGGCTCAGGGACAATGAAGTTTAATGAGCAGTTCTTC
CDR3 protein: CASSGSGTMKFNEQFF

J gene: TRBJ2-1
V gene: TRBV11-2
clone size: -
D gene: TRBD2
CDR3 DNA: TGTGCCAGCAGCTCAGGACTAGCTAGGGCTGAGCAGTTCTTC
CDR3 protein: CASSSGLARAEQFF

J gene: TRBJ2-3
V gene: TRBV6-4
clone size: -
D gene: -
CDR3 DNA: TGTGCCAGCAGTGATGGGGCTGGGATCGGTACGCAGTATTTT
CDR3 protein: CASSDGAGIGTQYF

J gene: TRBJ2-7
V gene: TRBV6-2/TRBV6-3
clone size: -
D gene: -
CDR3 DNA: TGTGCCAGCAGCAGGACTATTTACGAGCAGTACTTC
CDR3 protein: CASSRTIYEQYF

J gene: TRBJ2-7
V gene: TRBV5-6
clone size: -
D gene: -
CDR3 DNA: TGTGCCAGCAGCTCCAACGGGCAGGGTTTGTACGAGCAGTACTTC
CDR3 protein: CASSSNGQGLYEQYF

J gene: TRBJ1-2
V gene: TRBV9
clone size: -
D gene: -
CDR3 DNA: TGTGCCAGCAGCGCCACCAACTCCGGGACAAAAACCTTC
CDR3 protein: CASSATNSGTKTF

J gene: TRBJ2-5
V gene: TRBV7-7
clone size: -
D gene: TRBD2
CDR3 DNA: TGTGCTAGCAGCTTAGCGGCCCCCCTAGCGGGGGGGCCACGTGAGACCCAGTACTTC
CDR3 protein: CASSLAAPLAGGPRETQYF

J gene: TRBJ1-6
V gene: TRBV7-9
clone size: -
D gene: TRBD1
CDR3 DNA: TGTGCCAGCAGCTTTGAGGACAGGCCAAATTCACCCCTCCACTTT
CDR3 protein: CASSFEDRPNSPLHF

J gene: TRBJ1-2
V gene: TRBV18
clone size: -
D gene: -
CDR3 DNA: TGTGCCAGCTCACCGCCATACTACGTAGGCTACACCTTC
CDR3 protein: CASSPPYYVGYTF

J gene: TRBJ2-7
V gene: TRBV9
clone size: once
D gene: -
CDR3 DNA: TGTGCCAGCAGCGCTAAAACAGGGACCGAGCAGTACTTC
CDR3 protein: CASSAKTGTEQYF

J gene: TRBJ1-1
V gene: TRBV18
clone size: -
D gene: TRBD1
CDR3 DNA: TGTGCCAGCACCCGACAGGGGTCAAACACTGAAGCTTTCTTT
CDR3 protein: CASTRQGSNTEAFF

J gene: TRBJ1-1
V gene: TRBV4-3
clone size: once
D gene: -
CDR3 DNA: TGCGCCAGCAGCCAAGAAGTCGGGGGAGGCACTGAAGCTTTCTTT
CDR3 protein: CASSQEVGGGTEAFF

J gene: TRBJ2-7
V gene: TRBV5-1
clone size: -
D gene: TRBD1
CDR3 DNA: TGCGCCAGCAGCCGTACCGGACAGGGGCAGGCGGGTGAGCAGTACTTC
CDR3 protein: CASSRTGQGQAGEQYF

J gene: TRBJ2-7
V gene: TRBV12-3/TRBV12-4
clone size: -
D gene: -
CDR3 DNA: -
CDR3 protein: CASSSSGHPDF

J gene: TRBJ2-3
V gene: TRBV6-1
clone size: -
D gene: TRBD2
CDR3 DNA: TGTGCCAGCAGTGAAGCGGAGTGGACTAGAGCAGATACGCAGTATTTT
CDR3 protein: CASSEAEWTRADTQYF

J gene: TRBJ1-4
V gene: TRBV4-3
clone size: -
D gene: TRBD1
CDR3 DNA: TGCGCCAGCAGCCCCTGGACAGGGACTAATGAAAAACTGTTTTTT
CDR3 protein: CASSPWTGTNEKLFF

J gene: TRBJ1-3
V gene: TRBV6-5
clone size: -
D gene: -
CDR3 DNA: TGTGCCGACCAGGGGACAAATAAACCTGGAAACACCATATATTTT
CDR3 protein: CADQGTNKPGNTIYF

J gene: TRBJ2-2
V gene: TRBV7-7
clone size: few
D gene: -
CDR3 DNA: TGTGCTAGCAGCGAATCGGGACATACGAACACCGGGGAGCTGTTTTTT
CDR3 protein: CASSESGHTNTGELFF

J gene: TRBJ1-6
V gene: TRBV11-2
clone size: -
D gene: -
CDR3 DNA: TGTGCCAGCAGCCGCCGGTTGAGCTCCTATAATTCACCCCTCCACTTT
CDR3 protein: CASSRRLSSYNSPLHF

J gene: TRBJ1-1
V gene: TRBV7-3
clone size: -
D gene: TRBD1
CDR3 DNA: TGTGCCAGCACCGTTACAGGGGGCGACACTGAAGCTTTCTTT
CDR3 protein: CASTVTGGDTEAFF

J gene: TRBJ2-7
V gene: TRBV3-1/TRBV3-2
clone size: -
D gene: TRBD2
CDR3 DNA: TGTGCCAGCAGCCGATTAGGACTAGCGGGGGGGCAGGGGGAGCAGTACTTC
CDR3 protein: CASSRLGLAGGQGEQYF

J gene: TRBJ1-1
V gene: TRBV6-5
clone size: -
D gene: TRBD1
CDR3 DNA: TGTGCCAGCAGCCGAACAGGGGGCGACATTTTTGAAGCTTTCTTT
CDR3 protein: CASSRTGGDIFEAFF

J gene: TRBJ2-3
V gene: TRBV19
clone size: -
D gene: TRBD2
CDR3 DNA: TGTGCCAGTAGTATAGACAGCGGGGGGGCGCGAGATACGCAGTATTTT
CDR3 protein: CASSIDSGGARDTQYF

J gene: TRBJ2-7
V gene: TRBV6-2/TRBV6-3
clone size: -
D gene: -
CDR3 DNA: TGTGCCAGCAGTTATCTGCGGGTCGGAGCCGGCGAGCAGTACTTC
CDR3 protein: CASSYLRVGAGEQYF

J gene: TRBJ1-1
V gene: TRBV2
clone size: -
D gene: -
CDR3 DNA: TGTGCCAGCAGTCTTCTTCTGAACACTGAAGCTTTCTTT
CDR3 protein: CASSLLLNTEAFF

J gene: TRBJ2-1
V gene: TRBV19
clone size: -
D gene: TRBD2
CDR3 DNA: TGTGCCAGTAGTACGACTAGCGGGGGGCGGCATGAGCAGTTCTTC
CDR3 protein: CASSTTSGGRHEQFF

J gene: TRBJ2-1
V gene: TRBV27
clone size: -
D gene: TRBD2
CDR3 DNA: TGTGCCAGCAGCCGATTCTCTAGCGGGGGCCCATACAATGAGCAGTTCTTC
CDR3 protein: CASSRFSSGGPYNEQFF

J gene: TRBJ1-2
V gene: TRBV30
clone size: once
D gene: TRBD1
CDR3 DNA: TGTGCCTGGAGACTGGGACAGGGAGGCTACACCTTC
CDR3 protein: CAWRLGQGGYTF

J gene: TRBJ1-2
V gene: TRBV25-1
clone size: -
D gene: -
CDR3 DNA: TGTGCCAGCAGTGAATATTCATCCGTAGGGGCTTATGGCTACACCTTC
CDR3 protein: CASSEYSSVGAYGYTF

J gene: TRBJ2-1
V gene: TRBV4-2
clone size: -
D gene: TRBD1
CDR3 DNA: TGTGCCAGCAGCTACCGGGACAGGAGCGACAATGAGCAGTTCTTC
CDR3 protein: CASSYRDRSDNEQFF

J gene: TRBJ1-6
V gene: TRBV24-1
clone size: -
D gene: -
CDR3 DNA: TGTGCCACCAACCTCAGGGCTTGGTATAATTCACCCCTCCACTTT
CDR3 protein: CATNLRAWYNSPLHF

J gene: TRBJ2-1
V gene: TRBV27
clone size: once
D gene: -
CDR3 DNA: TGTGCCAGCAGTTCCAGGGCCAAGAGCTCCTACAATGAGCAGTTCTTC
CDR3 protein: CASSSRAKSSYNEQFF

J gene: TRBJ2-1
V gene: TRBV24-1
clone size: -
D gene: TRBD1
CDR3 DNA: TGTGCCACCAGTGATTTAGGGACAGGGAACAATGAGCAGTTCTTC
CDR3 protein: CATSDLGTGNNEQFF

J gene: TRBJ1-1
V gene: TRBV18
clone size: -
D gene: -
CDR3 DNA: TGTGCCAGCTCACTTCGGGGGGGCACTGAAGCTTTCTTT
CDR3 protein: CASSLRGGTEAFF

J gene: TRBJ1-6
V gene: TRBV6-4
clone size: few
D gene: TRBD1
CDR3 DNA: TGTGCCAGCAGTGCCACAGGGGATAATTCACCCCTCCACTTT
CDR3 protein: CASSATGDNSPLHF

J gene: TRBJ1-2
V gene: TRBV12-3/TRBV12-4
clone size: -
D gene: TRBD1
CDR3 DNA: TGTGCCAGCAGTCGGGGACAGGGGTATGGCTACACCTTC
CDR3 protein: CASSRGQGYGYTF

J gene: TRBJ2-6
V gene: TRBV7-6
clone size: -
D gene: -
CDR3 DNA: TGTGCCAGCAGCTTAGCAATCGGGGGTTATGGGGCCAACGTCCTGACTTTC
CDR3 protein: CASSLAIGGYGANVLTF

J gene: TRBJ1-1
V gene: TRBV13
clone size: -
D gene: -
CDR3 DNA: TGTGCCAGCAGCTTCGGCTTCGGGGTGATGAACACTGAAGCTTTCTTT
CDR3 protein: CASSFGFGVMNTEAFF

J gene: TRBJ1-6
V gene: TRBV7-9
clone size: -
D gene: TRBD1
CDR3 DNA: TGTGCCAGCAGACTTGGGACAGATAATTCACCCCTCCACTTT
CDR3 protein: CASRLGTDNSPLHF

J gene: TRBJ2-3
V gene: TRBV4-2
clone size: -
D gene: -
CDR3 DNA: TGTGCCAGCAGCCAAGGGCGCGGGCCCACAGATACGCAGTATTTT
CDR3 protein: CASSQGRGPTDTQYF

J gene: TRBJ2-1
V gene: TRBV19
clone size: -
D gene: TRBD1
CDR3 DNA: TGTGCCAGTAGTACCTTAAGGGGACAGGGGGACAATGAGCAGTTCTTC
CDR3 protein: CASSTLRGQGDNEQFF